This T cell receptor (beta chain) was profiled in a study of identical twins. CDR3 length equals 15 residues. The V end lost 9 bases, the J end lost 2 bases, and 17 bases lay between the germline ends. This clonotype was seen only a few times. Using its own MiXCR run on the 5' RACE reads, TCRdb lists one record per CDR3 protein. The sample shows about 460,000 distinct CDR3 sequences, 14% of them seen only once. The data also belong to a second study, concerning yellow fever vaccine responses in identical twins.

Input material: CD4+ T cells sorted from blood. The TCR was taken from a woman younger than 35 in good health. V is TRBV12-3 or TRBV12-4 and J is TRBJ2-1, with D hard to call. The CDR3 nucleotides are TGTGCCAGTACTACCGTCGAAAGGGCCTACAATGAGCAGTTCTTC. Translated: CASTTVERAYNEQFF.